Following are 26 T cell receptor beta chains from one sample sequenced in a study of response to subunit inactivated influenza vaccine. One entry per CDR3 protein results from TCRdb running MiXCR on the RT-PCR reads. The sample has more than 700,000 distinct CDR3 sequences, 21% seen once. The source material was PBMCs from blood, sampled 5 days after vaccination. These receptors were collected from a middle-aged man who received an inactivated influenza vaccine.

The rearrangement uses TRBV25-1 and TRBJ2-1; 9 bases line up with TRBD2. The trim removed 6 bases at V and 4 bases at J, leaving 7 bases unmatched. Germline lookup yields CDR1 MGHDK and CDR2 SYGVNS. The CDR3 has 15 amino acids. The CDR3 loop reads CASRDSGSLYNEQFF. The CDR3 DNA reads as TGTGCCAGCAGGGATAGCGGGAGCCTTTACAATGAGCAGTTCTTC.

CDR3 DNA: TGTGCCAGCAGCTCACTTACAGATATCTACTACAATGAGCAGTTCTTC. Its translation: CASSSLTDIYYNEQFF. This chain connects TRBV11-2 to TRBJ2-1; D is undetermined. Germline V lookup: CDR1 SGHAT, CDR2 FQNNGV. V lost 4 bases and J 3 bases, leaving 16 bases between the germline ends. The CDR3 loop spans 16 amino acids.

The gene calls are TRBV6-1 and TRBJ1-1, with 7 nucleotides matching TRBD1. CDR3 length: 15 residues. V dropped 2 bases and J dropped 4; count of bases not matched to a gene: 7. Per the germline V gene, CDR1 is MNHNS and CDR2 is SASEGT. CDR3 coding DNA: TGTGCCAGCAGTGAACCTCCGGGACAGATCACTGAAGCTTTCTTT. Encoded protein: CASSEPPGQITEAFF.

The chain employs TRBV5-5 and TRBJ1-2; D is undetermined. The CDR3 extends over 13 amino acids. From germline, CDR1 is SGHKS and CDR2 YYEKEE (reference sequence). Trimming cost V 1 base and J 2 bases, with 6 bases left between them. The CDR3 nucleotides read TGTGCCAGCAGCTTGAAGACCAACTATGGCTACACCTTC. Its translation: CASSLKTNYGYTF. Variable domain in full (rest from reference TRBV5-5 and TRBJ1-2): DAGVTQSPTHLIKTRGQQVTLRCSPISGHKSVSWYQQVLGQGPQFIFQYYEKEERGRGNFPDRFSARQFPNYSSELNVNALLLGDSALYLCASSLKTNYGYTFGSGTRLTVV.

This chain connects TRBV11-2 to TRBJ2-5; 7 positions agree with TRBD1. The trim removed 5 bases at V and 5 bases at J, leaving 5 bases unmatched. Germline assignment: CDR1 SGHAT and CDR2 FQNNGV. The CDR3 loop spans 13 amino acids. The CDR3 coding sequence is TGTGCCAGCAGCGACAGGGCCGGGGAGACCCAGTACTTC. Translation: CASSDRAGETQYF.

This clonotype was seen more than once but under ten times. This chain connects TRBV7-6 to TRBJ2-1; TRBD2 matches 11 bases. Germline CDR1 reads SGHVS; CDR2 reads FNYEAQ. The CDR3 spans 19 residues. V lost 5 bases to trimming and J lost 0 bases; unmatched junction nucleotides: 12. Here the CDR3 DNA reads TGTGCCAGCAGCCTAGGAGGGGGACTAGCGGCAAGCTCCTACAATGAGCAGTTCTTC. Translating gives CASSLGGGLAASSYNEQFF.

This clonotype was seen a handful of times. The chain joins TRBV7-2 to TRBJ1-2; no reliable D call. The CDR3 length is 14 residues. Trimming removed 2 bases from V and 2 bases from J, with 9 bases in between. The germline V gene has CDR1 SGHTA and CDR2 FQGNSA. CDR3: CASSLSLGNYGYTF. The CDR3 DNA reads TGTGCCAGCAGCTTATCCCTAGGCAACTATGGCTACACCTTC.

This clonotype was counted a few times. V usage is TRBV5-1 and J usage is TRBJ1-1; D is ambiguous. V shed 7 bases and J shed 1 base, with 5 bases lying between them. The CDR3 runs to 11 residues. Germline V gene data show CDR1 as SGHRS and CDR2 as YFSETQ. The CDR3 coding sequence is TGCGCCAGCCGGACGAACACTGAAGCTTTCTTT. The encoded protein is CASRTNTEAFF.

This clonotype was counted only a few times. The rearrangement links TRBV6-5 to TRBJ1-2, with TRBD1 matching 8 bases. The CDR3 totals 14 residues. From germline, CDR1 is MNHEY and CDR2 SVGAGI. J was trimmed by 6 bases and V by 4 bases; bases with no gene match: 7. CDR3 sequence (DNA): TGTGCCAGCAGTTTCTCAGGGGGCCAGGATGGCTACACCTTC. It encodes CASSFSGGQDGYTF.

V usage is TRBV5-1 and J usage is TRBJ2-3; 7 bases map to TRBD2. Germline assignment: CDR1 SGHRS and CDR2 YFSETQ. The J segment lost 1 base and the V segment lost 4 bases, leaving 6 bases of the junction unmatched. The CDR3 is made up of 15 amino acids. CDR3 sequence: CASSGTKGGTDTQYF. DNA of the CDR3: TGCGCCAGCAGCGGGACTAAAGGCGGCACAGATACGCAGTATTTT. The whole variable domain, remainder taken from reference TRBV5-1 and TRBJ2-3, is KAGVTQTPRYLIKTRGQQVTLSCSPISGHRSVSWYQQTPGQGLQFLFEYFSETQRNKGNFPGRFSGRQFSNSRSEMNVSTLELGDSALYLCASSGTKGGTDTQYFGPGTRLTVL.

Ten or more counts support this clonotype. V gene TRBV11-2 combines with J gene TRBJ1-3; possible D gene TRBD1, 5 bases. Trimming stripped 3 bases from V and 2 bases from J, with 11 bases between. CDR1 is SGHAT, CDR2 FQNNGV, per germline. This CDR3 comprises 15 residues. The CDR3: CASSFRGIPGNTIYF. The CDR3 nucleotides read TGTGCCAGCAGCTTCCGGGGGATCCCTGGAAACACCATATATTTT.

This clonotype was recorded at least ten times. The gene calls are TRBV20-1 and TRBJ1-6; unclear D gene. CDR3 length equals 13 residues. With 0 bases removed from V and 6 bases from J, the gap between germline ends came to 6 bases. The germline V gene encodes CDR1 DFQATT and CDR2 SNEGSKA (reference sequence). This chain's CDR3 is CSARDSANSPLHF. CDR3 coding DNA: TGCAGTGCTAGAGACTCGGCTAATTCACCCCTCCACTTT.

There are a few counts of this clonotype. Here the CDR3 reads CASNPPNMGEKNIQYF. The DNA for the CDR3 is TGTGCCAGCAACCCCCCTAATATGGGGGAAAAAAACATTCAGTACTTC. J is TRBJ2-4 and V is TRBV7-3, with D tentatively TRBD1 or TRBD2 (5 bases each). The V and J ends lost 7 bases and 4 bases respectively, with 20 bases between them. There are 16 residues in the CDR3. The germline gives CDR1 SGHTA, CDR2 FQGTGA.

This clonotype was found a few times. This chain connects TRBV6-1 to TRBJ2-7; D is unclear. Germline V CDR1 and CDR2: MNHNS, SASEGT. The CDR3 spans 13 residues. Trimming left V 7 bases short and J 7 bases short, with 17 bases between. The CDR3 nucleotides read TGTGCCAGCATGAACGGCCTCAAAAGTGAGCAGTACTTC. Amino acids: CASMNGLKSEQYF.

J is TRBJ2-2 and V is TRBV12-3 or TRBV12-4; 8 bases are shared with TRBD2. The ends lost 3 bases at V and 5 bases at J; junction bases unmatched: 5. CDR3 size: 15 residues. The CDR3 spells CASSFSGASTGELFF. For the CDR3, the DNA is TGTGCCAGCAGTTTTAGCGGGGCCTCGACCGGGGAGCTGTTTTTT.

The chain joins TRBV5-1 to TRBJ1-2, with 11 bases that match TRBD1. The CDR3 covers 15 residues. Germline V lookup: CDR1 SGHRS, CDR2 YFSETQ. J was trimmed by 4 bases and V by 4 bases; bases with no gene match: 6. The CDR3 bases are TGCGCCAGCAGCCCGAGGACAGGGGGCGTCTATGGCTACACCTTC. Amino acid sequence: CASSPRTGGVYGYTF.

The sample holds a few counts of this clonotype. A read error may account for a junction end that differs from germline. The rearrangement links TRBV20-1 to TRBJ2-1; TRBD2 agrees at 11 bases. The CDR3 consists of 13 residues. Germline CDR1 is DFQATT and CDR2 is SNEGSKA (reference sequence). The CDR3 nucleotides read TGCAGTACTAGCGGGGGACATTACAATGAGCAGTTCTTC. This sequence encodes CSTSGGHYNEQFF.

The V call is TRBV7-9, the J call TRBJ2-2; D could derive from TRBD1 or TRBD2 (5 bases each). The V gene's germline CDR1 is SEHNR and CDR2 FQNEAQ (reference sequence). Deletions cut 5 bases from V and 4 bases from J, with 17 bases between. This CDR3 is 16 amino acids long. CDR3 nucleotides: TGTGCCAGCAGCCCCCGGGGTAACAGGCTCACCGGGGAGCTGTTTTTT. It encodes CASSPRGNRLTGELFF.

The V call is TRBV10-3, the J call TRBJ2-1, with D perhaps given as TRBD1 or TRBD2 (6 bases each). The CDR3 runs 14 residues. V lost 9 bases, J lost 3 bases, and 15 bases lay in between. The germline CDR1 and CDR2 sequences are ENHRY and SYGVKD. CDR3 region: CAMKGGKSYNEQFF. The CDR3 nucleotides read TGTGCCATGAAAGGGGGGAAGAGCTACAATGAGCAGTTCTTC.

This clonotype was seen a handful of times. The genes are TRBV5-1 and TRBJ2-2; no clear D gene. Trimming removed 4 bases from V and 3 bases from J, with 7 bases in between. The length of the CDR3 is 13 residues. CDR1 and CDR2 from the germline V gene are SGHRS and YFSETQ. CDR3 region: CASSTGDTGELFF. The CDR3 region has the DNA TGCGCCAGCAGCACCGGAGACACCGGGGAGCTGTTTTTT.

There are a few counts of this clonotype. The chain recombines TRBV12-3 or TRBV12-4 with TRBJ2-3, with 10 nucleotides matching TRBD2. V dropped 4 bases and J dropped 7; count of bases not matched to a gene: 11. This CDR3 region has 16 residues. Written as DNA, the CDR3 is TGTGCCAGCAGTTCTAGACTAGCGGGCGACGACCATACGCAGTATTTT. Its translation is CASSSRLAGDDHTQYF.

A few counts support this clonotype. The chain couples TRBV20-1 to TRBJ2-7; no reliable D call. The CDR3 runs 14 residues. The germline gives CDR1 DFQATT, CDR2 SNEGSKA (reference sequence). Trimming left V 2 bases short and J 2 bases short, with 13 bases between. The CDR3 DNA reads TGCAGTGCTAGATCACACAACCTCCCCTACGAGCAGTACTTC. This gives the protein CSARSHNLPYEQYF.

This clonotype was seen a few times. The chain recombines TRBV20-1 with TRBJ2-3; D is perhaps TRBD2 (5 bases). This CDR3 spans 13 amino acids. Germline V gives CDR1 DFQATT, CDR2 SNEGSKA (reference sequence). V was shortened by 4 bases and J by 13 bases, with 21 bases between the two germline ends. DNA of the CDR3: TGCAGTGCTATGCCCGCAAGTGGGGTCGGGGAGTATTTT. Protein product: CSAMPASGVGEYF.

Concerning this clonotype itself: Here the CDR3 omits its conserved ending phenylalanine or tryptophan, so a read error is the likely source. The chain carries TRBV6-2 or TRBV6-3 and TRBJ2-7; unclear D gene. Germline V gives CDR1 MNHEY, CDR2 SVGEGT. V shed 9 bases and J shed 7 bases, with 13 bases lying between them. The CDR3 contains 11 residues. The CDR3 DNA reads as TGTGCCAGTCCAAACATCGGGGAGCAGTACCTC. Its translation is CASPNIGEQYL.

V usage is TRBV10-3 and J usage is TRBJ1-5, with no clear D. The CDR3 is made up of 15 amino acids. CDR1 is ENHRY, CDR2 SYGVKD, per germline. Trimming left V 0 bases short and J 9 bases short, with 15 bases between. CDR3 protein: CAISESAAGGSPQHF. CDR3 bases: TGTGCCATCAGTGAGTCTGCCGCGGGAGGATCGCCCCAGCATTTT.

The chain has TRBV6-2 or TRBV6-3 and TRBJ2-5; D may be TRBD1 or TRBD2 (5 bases each). CDR3 length equals 12 residues. V lost 6 bases and J lost 8, with 13 bases in between. Germline-derived CDR1 and CDR2 are MNHEY and SVGEGT. CDR3 DNA sequence: TGTGCCAGCAGAAGTGGGGGAAGAACCCAGTACTTC. It specifies CASRSGGRTQYF.